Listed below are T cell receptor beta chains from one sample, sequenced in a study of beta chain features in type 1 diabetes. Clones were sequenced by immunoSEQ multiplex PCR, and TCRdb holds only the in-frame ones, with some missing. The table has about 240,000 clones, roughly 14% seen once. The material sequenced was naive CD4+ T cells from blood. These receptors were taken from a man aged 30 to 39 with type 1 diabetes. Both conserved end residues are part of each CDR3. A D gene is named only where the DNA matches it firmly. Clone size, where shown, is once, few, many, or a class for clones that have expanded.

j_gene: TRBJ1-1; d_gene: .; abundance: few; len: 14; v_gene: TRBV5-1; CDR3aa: CASSLEQGVTEAFF; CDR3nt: TGCGCCAGCAGCTTGGAACAGGGCGTCACTGAAGCTTTCTTT
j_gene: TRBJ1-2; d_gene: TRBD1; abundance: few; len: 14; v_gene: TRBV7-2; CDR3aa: CASSLGQDRGGYTF; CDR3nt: TGTGCCAGCAGTTTAGGACAGGACCGGGGTGGCTACACCTTC
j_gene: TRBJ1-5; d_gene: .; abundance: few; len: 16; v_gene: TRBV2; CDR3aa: CASSEAGARINQPQHF; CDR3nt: TGTGCCAGCAGTGAAGCTGGGGCGCGGATCAATCAGCCCCAGCATTTT
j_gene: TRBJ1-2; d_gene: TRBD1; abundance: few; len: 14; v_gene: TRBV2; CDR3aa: CAGGQGRANYGYTF; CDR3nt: TGTGCCGGCGGACAGGGCCGAGCTAACTATGGCTACACCTTC
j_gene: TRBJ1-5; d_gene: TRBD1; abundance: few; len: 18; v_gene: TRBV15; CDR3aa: CATSSRDRGNVGNQPQHF; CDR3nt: TGTGCCACCAGCAGCCGGGACAGGGGTAATGTAGGCAATCAGCCCCAGCATTTT
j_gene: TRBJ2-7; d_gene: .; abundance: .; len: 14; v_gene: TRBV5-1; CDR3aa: CASSLGVQGGEQYF; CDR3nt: TGCGCCAGCAGCTTGGGGGTCCAGGGCGGCGAGCAGTACTTC
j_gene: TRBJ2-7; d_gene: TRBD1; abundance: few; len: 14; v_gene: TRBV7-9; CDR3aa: CASSLEGTAYEQYF; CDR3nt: TGTGCCAGCAGCTTAGAGGGGACAGCCTACGAGCAGTACTTC
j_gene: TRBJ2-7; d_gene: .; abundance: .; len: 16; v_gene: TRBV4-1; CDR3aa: CASSHPAQGTGQEQYF; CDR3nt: TGCGCCAGCAGCCATCCGGCACAGGGGACTGGGCAGGAGCAGTACTTC
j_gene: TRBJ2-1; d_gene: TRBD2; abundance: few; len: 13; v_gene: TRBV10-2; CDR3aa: CASSHGLAGEQFF; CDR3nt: TGCGCCAGCAGCCACGGACTAGCGGGAGAGCAGTTCTTC
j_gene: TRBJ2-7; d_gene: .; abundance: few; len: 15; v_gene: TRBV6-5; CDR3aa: CASSYSEKLNYEQYF; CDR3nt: TGTGCCAGCAGTTACTCTGAGAAGCTGAACTACGAGCAGTACTTC
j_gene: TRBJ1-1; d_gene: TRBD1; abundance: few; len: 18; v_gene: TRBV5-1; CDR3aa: CASSSGQGGRNLNTEAFF; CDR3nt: TGCGCCAGCAGCTCGGGACAGGGAGGACGTAATCTGAACACTGAAGCTTTCTTT
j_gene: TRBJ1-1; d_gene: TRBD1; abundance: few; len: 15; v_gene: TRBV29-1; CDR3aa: CSVETTGNMNTEAFF; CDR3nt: TGCAGCGTTGAAACGACAGGGAACATGAACACTGAAGCTTTCTTT
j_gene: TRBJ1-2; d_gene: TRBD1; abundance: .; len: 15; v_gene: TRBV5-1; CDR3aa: CASRTAGQGSYGYTF; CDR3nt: TGCGCCAGCAGAACCGCGGGACAGGGAAGCTATGGCTACACCTTC
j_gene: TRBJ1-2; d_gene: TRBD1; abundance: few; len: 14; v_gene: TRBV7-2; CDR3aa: CASSSRQGNYGYTF; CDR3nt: TGTGCCAGCAGCTCTAGACAGGGAAACTATGGCTACACCTTC
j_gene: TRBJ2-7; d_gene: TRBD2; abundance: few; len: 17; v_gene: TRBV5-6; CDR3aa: CASSLGLAGRISYEQYF; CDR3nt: TGTGCCAGCAGCTTGGGTCTAGCGGGGAGAATCTCCTACGAGCAGTACTTC
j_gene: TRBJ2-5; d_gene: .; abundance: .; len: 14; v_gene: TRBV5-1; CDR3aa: CASSTSTLQETQYF; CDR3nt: TGCGCCAGCAGCACCTCGACTCTCCAAGAGACCCAGTACTTC
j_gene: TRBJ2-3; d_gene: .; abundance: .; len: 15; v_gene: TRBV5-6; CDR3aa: CASSPTGQRTDTQYF; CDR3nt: TGTGCCAGCAGCCCGACAGGACAGCGCACAGATACGCAGTATTTT
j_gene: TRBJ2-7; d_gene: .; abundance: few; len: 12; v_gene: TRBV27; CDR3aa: CASSRSSYEQYF; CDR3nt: TGTGCCAGCAGTAGGAGCTCCTACGAGCAGTACTTC
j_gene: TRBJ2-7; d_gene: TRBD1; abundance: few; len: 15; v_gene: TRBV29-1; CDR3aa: CSVVPVTGSSYEQYF; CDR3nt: TGCAGCGTGGTCCCGGTGACAGGGAGCTCCTACGAGCAGTACTTC
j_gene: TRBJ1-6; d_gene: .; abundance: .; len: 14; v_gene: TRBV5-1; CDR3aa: CASTPGERNSPLHF; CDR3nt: TGCGCCAGCACTCCGGGGGAGCGCAATTCACCCCTCCACTTT
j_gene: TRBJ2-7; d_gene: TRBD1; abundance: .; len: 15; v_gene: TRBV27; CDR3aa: CASSPRDRGSYEQYF; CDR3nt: TGTGCCAGCAGTCCCCGGGACAGGGGGTCCTACGAGCAGTACTTC
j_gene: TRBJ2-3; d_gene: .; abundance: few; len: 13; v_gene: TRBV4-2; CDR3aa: CASKARGTDTQYF; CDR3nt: TGTGCCAGCAAAGCCAGGGGCACAGATACGCAGTATTTT
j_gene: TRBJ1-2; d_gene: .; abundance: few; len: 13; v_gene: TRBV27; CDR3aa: CASSSAGTLGYTF; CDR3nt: TGTGCCAGCAGTTCGGCAGGGACTTTGGGCTACACCTTC
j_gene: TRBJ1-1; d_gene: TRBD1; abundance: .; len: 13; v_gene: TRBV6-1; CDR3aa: CASSPPGTGTSFF; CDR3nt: TGTGCCAGCAGTCCACCCGGGACAGGGACGTCTTTCTTT
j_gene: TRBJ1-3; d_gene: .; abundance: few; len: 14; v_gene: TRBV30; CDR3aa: CAWSVSVSGNTIYF; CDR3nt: TGTGCCTGGAGTGTATCGGTCTCTGGAAACACCATATATTTT
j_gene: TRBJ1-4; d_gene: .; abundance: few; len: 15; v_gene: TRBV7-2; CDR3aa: CASRRVQGSGEKLFF; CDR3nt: TGTGCCAGCAGGCGAGTGCAGGGATCGGGTGAAAAACTGTTTTTT
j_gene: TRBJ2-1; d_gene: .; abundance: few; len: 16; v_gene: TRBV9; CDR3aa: CASSVGAATLFDEQFF; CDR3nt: TGTGCCAGCAGCGTAGGCGCGGCTACCTTATTCGATGAGCAGTTCTTC
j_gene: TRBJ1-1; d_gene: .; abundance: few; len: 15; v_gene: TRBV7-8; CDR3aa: CASSLAKRRDTEAFF; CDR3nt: TGTGCCAGCAGCTTAGCGAAGAGGAGAGACACTGAAGCTTTCTTT
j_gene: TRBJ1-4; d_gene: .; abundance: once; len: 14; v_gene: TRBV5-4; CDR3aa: CASSSRVLGEKLFF; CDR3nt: TGTGCCAGCAGCTCCCGGGTATTGGGTGAAAAACTGTTTTTT
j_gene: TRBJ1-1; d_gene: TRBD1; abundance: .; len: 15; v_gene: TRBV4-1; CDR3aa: CASSQLTGELTEAFF; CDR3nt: TGCGCCAGCAGCCAACTGACAGGGGAGCTTACTGAAGCTTTCTTT
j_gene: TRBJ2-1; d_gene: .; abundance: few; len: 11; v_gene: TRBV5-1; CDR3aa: CASSSGNEQFF; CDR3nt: TGCGCCAGCAGCTCCGGGAATGAGCAGTTCTTC
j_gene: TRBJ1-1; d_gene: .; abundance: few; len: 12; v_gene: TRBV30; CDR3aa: CAWSVQGPEAFF; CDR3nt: TGTGCCTGGAGTGTTCAGGGCCCTGAAGCTTTCTTT
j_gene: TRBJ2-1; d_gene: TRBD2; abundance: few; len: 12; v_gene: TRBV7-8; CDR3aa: CASSRVGLVQFF; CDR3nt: TGTGCCAGCAGCCGTGTGGGACTAGTTCAGTTCTTC
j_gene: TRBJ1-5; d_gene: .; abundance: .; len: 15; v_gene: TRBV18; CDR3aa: CASSPGRGGFQPQHF; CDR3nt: TGTGCCAGCTCACCTGGCAGGGGAGGGTTTCAGCCCCAGCATTTT
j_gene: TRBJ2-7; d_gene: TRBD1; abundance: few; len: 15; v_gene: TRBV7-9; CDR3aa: CASSLPGQGTYEQYF; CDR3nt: TGTGCCAGCAGCTTACCGGGACAGGGGACCTACGAGCAGTACTTC
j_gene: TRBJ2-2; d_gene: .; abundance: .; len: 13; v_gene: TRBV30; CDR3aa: CAWSVGATGELFF; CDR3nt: TGTGCCTGGAGTGTAGGGGCCACCGGGGAGCTGTTTTTT
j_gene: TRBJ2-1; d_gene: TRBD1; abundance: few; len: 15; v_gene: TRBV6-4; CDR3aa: CASRAWDSLGDEQFF; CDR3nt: TGTGCCAGCAGGGCCTGGGACAGCTTAGGGGATGAGCAGTTCTTC
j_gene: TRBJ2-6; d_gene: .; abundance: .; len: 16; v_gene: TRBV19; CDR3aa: CASSRDLDSGANVLTF; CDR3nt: TGTGCCAGTTCCCGGGACTTAGACTCTGGGGCCAACGTCCTGACTTTC
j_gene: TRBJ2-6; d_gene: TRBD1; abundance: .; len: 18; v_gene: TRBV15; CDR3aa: CATSRDITGASGANVLTF; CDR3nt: TGTGCCACCAGCAGAGATATCACAGGGGCCTCTGGGGCCAACGTCCTGACTTTC
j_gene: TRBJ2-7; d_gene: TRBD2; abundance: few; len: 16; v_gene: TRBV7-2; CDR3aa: CASSLRLGLGSYEQYF; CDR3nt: TGTGCCAGCAGCTTACGGTTGGGACTAGGTTCCTACGAGCAGTACTTC
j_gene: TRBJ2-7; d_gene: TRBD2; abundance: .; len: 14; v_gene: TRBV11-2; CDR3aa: CASSLPGTRSEQYF; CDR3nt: TGTGCCAGCAGCCTCCCCGGGACTAGGAGCGAGCAGTACTTC
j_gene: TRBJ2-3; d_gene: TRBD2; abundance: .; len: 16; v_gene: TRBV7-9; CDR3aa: CASSVERGTSTDTQYF; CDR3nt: TGTGCCAGCAGCGTCGAGCGGGGCACTAGCACAGATACGCAGTATTTT
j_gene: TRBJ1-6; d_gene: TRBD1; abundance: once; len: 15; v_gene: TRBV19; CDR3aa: CASSTGTANNSPLHF; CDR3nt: TGTGCCAGTAGTACCGGGACAGCAAATAATTCACCCCTCCACTTT
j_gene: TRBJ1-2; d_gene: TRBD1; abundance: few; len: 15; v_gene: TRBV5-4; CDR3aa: CASSLPHGQGYGYTF; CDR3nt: TGTGCCAGCAGCTTGCCCCATGGACAGGGCTATGGCTACACCTTC
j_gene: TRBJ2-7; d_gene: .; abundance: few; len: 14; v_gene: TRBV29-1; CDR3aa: CSVESPNSSYEQYF; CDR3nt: TGCAGCGTTGAATCCCCCAATAGCTCCTACGAGCAGTACTTC
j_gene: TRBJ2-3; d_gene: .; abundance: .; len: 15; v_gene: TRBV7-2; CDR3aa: CASSQNNQNTDTQYF; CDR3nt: TGTGCCAGCAGCCAAAACAATCAAAACACAGATACGCAGTATTTT
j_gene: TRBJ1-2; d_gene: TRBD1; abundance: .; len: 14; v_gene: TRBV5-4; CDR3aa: CASSWGTGGRGYTF; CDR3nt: TGTGCCAGCAGCTGGGGGACAGGCGGTCGGGGCTACACCTTC
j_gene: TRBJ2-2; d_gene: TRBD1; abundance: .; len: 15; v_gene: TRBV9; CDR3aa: CASTTGDRDTGELFF; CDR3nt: TGTGCCAGCACTACAGGGGATCGTGACACCGGGGAGCTGTTTTTT
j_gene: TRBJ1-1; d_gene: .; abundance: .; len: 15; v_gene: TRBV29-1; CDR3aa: CSVARHGGKNTEAFF; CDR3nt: TGCAGCGTTGCACGCCACGGAGGGAAGAACACTGAAGCTTTCTTT
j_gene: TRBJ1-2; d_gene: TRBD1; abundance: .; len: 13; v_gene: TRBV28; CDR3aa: CASSRDRSYGYTF; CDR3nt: TGTGCCAGCAGTCGGGACAGGAGCTATGGCTACACCTTC